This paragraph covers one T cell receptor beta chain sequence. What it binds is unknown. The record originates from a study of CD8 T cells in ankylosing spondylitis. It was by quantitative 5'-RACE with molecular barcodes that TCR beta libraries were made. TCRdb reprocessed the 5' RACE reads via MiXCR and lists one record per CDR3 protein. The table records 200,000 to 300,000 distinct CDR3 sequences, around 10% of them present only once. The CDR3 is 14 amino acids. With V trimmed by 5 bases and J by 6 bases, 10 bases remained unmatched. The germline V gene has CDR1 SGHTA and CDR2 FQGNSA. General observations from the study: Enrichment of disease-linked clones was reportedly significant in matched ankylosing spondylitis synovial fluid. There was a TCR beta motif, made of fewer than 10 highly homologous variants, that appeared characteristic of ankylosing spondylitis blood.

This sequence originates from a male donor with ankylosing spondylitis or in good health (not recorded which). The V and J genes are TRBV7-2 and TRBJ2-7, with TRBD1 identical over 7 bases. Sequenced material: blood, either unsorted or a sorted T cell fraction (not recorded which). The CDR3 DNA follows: TGTGCCAGCAGCCTTATGGGACAGTTTAGCGAGCAGTACTTC. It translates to CASSLMGQFSEQYF.